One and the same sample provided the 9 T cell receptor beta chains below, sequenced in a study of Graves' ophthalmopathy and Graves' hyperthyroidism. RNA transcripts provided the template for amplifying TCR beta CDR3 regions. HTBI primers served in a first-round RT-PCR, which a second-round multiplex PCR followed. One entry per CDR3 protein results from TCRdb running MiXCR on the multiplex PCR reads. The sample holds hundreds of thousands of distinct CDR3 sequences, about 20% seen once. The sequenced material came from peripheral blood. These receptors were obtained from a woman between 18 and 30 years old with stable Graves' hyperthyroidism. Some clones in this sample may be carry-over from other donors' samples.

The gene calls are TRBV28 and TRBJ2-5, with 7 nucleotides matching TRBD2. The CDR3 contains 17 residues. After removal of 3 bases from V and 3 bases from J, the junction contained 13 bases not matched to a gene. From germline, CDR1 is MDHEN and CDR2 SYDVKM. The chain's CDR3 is CASSLRPQRAGKETQYF. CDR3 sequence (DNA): TGTGCCAGCAGTTTGCGGCCCCAACGAGCGGGAAAAGAGACCCAGTACTTC. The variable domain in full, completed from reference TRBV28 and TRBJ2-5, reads DVKVTQSSRYLVKRTGEKVFLECVQDMDHENMFWYRQDPGLGLRLIYFSYDVKMKEKGDIPEGYSVSREKKERFSLILESASTNQTSMYLCASSLRPQRAGKETQYFGPGTRLLVL.

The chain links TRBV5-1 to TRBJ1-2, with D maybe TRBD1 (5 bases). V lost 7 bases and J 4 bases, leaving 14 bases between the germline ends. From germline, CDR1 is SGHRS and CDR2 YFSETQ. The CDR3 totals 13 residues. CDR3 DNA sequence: TGCGCCAGCCGATTCGGGGGTAGCTATGGCTACACCTTC. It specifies CASRFGGSYGYTF.

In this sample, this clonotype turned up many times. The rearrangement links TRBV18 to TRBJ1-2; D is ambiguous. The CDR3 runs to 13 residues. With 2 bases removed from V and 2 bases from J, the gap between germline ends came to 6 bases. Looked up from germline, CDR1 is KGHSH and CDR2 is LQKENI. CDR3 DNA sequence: TGTGCCAGCTCACCAAACAACAACTATGGCTACACCTTC. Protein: CASSPNNNYGYTF.

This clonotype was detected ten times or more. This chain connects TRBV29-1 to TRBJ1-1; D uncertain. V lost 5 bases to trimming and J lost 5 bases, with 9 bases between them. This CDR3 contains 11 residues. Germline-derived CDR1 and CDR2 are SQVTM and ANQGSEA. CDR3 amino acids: CSVIRRTEAFF. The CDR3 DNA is TGCAGCGTTATTAGGAGGACTGAAGCTTTCTTT. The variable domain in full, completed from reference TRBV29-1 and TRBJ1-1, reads SAVISQKPSRDICQRGTSLTIQCQVDSQVTMMFWYRQQPGQSLTLIATANQGSEATYESGFVIDKFPISRPNLTFSTLTVSNMSPEDSSIYLCSVIRRTEAFFGQGTRLTVV.

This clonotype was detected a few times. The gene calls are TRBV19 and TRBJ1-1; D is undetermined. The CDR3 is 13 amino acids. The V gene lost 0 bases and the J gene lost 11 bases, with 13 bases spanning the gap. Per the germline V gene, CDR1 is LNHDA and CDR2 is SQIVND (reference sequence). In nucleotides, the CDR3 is TGTGCCAGTAGTATAGACCCCCGGACGGAGGCTTTCTTT. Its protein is CASSIDPRTEAFF.

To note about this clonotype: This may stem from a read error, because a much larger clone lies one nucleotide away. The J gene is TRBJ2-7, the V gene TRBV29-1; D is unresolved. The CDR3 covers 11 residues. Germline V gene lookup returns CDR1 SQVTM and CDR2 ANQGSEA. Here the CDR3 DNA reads TGCAGCGTTTTTTGGTCTTACGAGCTGTACTTC. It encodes CSVFWSYELYF.

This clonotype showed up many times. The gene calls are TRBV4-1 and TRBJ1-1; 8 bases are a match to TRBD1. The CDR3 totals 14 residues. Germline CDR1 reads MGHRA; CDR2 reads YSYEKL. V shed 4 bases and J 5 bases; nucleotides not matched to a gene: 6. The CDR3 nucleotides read TGCGCCAGCAGCCGCGGACAGGGAGTGACTGAAGCTTTCTTT. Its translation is CASSRGQGVTEAFF.

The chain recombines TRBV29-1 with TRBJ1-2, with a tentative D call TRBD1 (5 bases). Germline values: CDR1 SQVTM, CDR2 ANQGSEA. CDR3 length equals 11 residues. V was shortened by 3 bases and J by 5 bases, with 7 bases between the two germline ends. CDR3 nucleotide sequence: TGCAGCGTTGATCAGGGTTATGGCTACACCTTC. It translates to CSVDQGYGYTF. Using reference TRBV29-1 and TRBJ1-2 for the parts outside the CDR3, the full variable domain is SAVISQKPSRDICQRGTSLTIQCQVDSQVTMMFWYRQQPGQSLTLIATANQGSEATYESGFVIDKFPISRPNLTFSTLTVSNMSPEDSSIYLCSVDQGYGYTFGSGTRLTVV.

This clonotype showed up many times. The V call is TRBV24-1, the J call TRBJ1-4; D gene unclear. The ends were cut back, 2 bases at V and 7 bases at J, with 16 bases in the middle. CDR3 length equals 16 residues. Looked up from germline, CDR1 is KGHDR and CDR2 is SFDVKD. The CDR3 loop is CATSDSLKGSGEKLFF. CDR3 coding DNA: TGTGCCACCAGTGATTCGCTTAAAGGGAGTGGTGAAAAACTGTTTTTT.